This TCR beta chain stems from a study of blood T cell repertoires in COVID-19 (dated by TCRdb to the early 2020s). Study-level background: Collaborator samples came from the United States, Italy and Spain and covered acute and convalescent phases of COVID-19. The prospective study material was composed of cDNA or gDNA derived from T cells, B-cell-depleted T cells, or PBMCs. Deeply sampled blood TCRbeta repertoires from subjects exposed to, actively infected with, or recovered from COVID-19 were included in the dataset. A freely available public database, intended as a resource for researchers studying the immune response to SARS-CoV-2, is where the repertoires were released. Samples came from the ongoing ImmuneRACE study (first 160 participants) plus 1,254 subjects from 6 global collaborators. A de-identified subject ID, COVID-19 status, age in years and sex were almost always included in the sample metadata. Where available, HLA class I and class II types were taken from metadata supplied by the sample provider and were not determined by assay-based typing.

The immunoSEQ Assay, a bias-controlled multiplex PCR, was used to amplify TCRbeta CDR3 regions from genomic DNA. The authors' pipeline ran thus. The number of nucleated cells in each sample was estimated by amplification of reference gene primers within the assay. To quantify the absolute abundance of each unique TCRbeta CDR3 rearrangement, sequence reads were collapsed and filtered. Productive Simpson clonality was computed per sample as the square root of Simpson's diversity index over productive rearrangements. TCRdb retrieved this table from immuneACCESS and kept in-frame rearrangements only. Not all clones are present; in checked studies, unresolved V genes account for under half, and no reason is known for the remainder. V and J calls and clone size follow that table, whereas D and trimming were derived from the DNA. This sample lists tens of thousands of clones; nearly 90% were detected once. Of the sample, roughly 7.9% is held by the ten largest clones.

Worth noting for this clone: Its target antigen remains unknown. No quality values exist for individual bases; no much larger clone is one base distant.

Overall study outcomes, separate from this receptor: The quantity of clinical and demographic metadata differed by source and by participant and was supplied without curation.

The V end loses 5 bases and the J end loses 4 bases, and a stretch of 20 bases separates them. The germline V gene encodes CDR1 MNHEY and CDR2 SVGEGT. There are 16 amino acids in the CDR3, from cysteine to phenylalanine inclusive. Only the CDR3 DNA is retained, 48 bases long and in frame from the first base. In Seattle, one collaborating source enrolled patients while the infection was active and tracked those patients longitudinally over the course of disease. The collaborating institutions used their own protocols to collect whole blood in K2EDTA tubes. For TCRbeta analysis, collaborators shipped samples in one of three forms: frozen whole blood, isolated PBMCs, or DNA extracted from either of those sample types.

The chain joins TRBV6-2 or TRBV6-3 to TRBJ1-1; the D gene is possibly TRBD1, with 5 bases matching. The source is a man aged 55 to 70 with COVID-19, enrolled during active disease. Input material: peripheral blood. The CDR3 reads as follows: CASSTGDAVRGTEAFF. The DNA is TGTGCCAGCAGTACCGGGGACGCCGTGCGGGGCACTGAAGCTTTCTTT.